Listed here are 5 T cell receptor beta chains from one sample, sequenced in a study of cytomegalovirus exposure and HLA in healthy donors. Clones were read by immunoSEQ multiplex PCR, and TCRdb kept only the in-frame ones, dropping some. The profile shows approximately 160,000 clones, roughly 91% of them singletons. Sequenced sample: PBMCs. These receptors all stem from a young woman in good health and CMV-seropositive.

This chain connects TRBV29-1 to TRBJ1-2; 7 bases are shared with TRBD1. V gave up 4 bases and J gave up 5 bases; unmatched junction bases: 10. This CDR3 region has 14 residues. Germline assignment: CDR1 SQVTM and CDR2 ANQGSEA. The CDR3 spells CSVVEGANLYGYTF. As DNA, the CDR3 is TGCAGCGTTGTCGAGGGGGCCAATCTATATGGCTACACCTTC.

The chain links TRBV18 to TRBJ1-2, with 9 bases identical to TRBD1. The germline gives CDR1 KGHSH, CDR2 LQKENI. The J segment lost 7 bases and the V segment lost 3 bases, leaving 6 bases of the junction unmatched. This CDR3 has 14 residues. DNA for the CDR3: TGTGCCAGCTCACCCTCCGGGACAGGGTCTGGCTACACCTTC. Amino acid sequence: CASSPSGTGSGYTF.

J is TRBJ1-4 and V is TRBV19; TRBD1 agrees at 7 bases. V lost 3 bases, J lost 6 bases, and 7 bases stayed unmatched. The CDR3 length is 15 residues. Germline CDR1 is LNHDA and CDR2 is SQIVND (reference sequence). CDR3 loop: CASSIVGQTDEKLFF. The CDR3 DNA reads as TGTGCCAGTAGTATTGTGGGACAGACGGATGAAAAACTGTTTTTT.

The V and J genes are TRBV27 and TRBJ2-7; TRBD1 matches 9 bases. Germline trimming cut 6 bases from V and 0 bases from J; bases unmatched to any gene: 9. Germline V gives CDR1 MNHEY, CDR2 SMNVEV (reference sequence). This CDR3 is built from 16 residues. This CDR3 reads CASRSSAGQGSYEQYF. The CDR3, as DNA: TGTGCCAGCAGGAGCTCCGCGGGACAGGGCTCCTACGAGCAGTACTTC.

This chain uses TRBV29-1 with TRBJ1-2, with D unresolved. Trimming shortened V by 7 bases and J by 3 bases, and 15 bases separated the two germline ends. Germline-derived CDR1 and CDR2 are SQVTM and ANQGSEA. The CDR3 contains 13 residues. This CDR3 reads CSADPGNDYGYTF. The CDR3 DNA sequence: TGCAGCGCTGACCCGGGGAACGACTATGGCTACACCTTC.